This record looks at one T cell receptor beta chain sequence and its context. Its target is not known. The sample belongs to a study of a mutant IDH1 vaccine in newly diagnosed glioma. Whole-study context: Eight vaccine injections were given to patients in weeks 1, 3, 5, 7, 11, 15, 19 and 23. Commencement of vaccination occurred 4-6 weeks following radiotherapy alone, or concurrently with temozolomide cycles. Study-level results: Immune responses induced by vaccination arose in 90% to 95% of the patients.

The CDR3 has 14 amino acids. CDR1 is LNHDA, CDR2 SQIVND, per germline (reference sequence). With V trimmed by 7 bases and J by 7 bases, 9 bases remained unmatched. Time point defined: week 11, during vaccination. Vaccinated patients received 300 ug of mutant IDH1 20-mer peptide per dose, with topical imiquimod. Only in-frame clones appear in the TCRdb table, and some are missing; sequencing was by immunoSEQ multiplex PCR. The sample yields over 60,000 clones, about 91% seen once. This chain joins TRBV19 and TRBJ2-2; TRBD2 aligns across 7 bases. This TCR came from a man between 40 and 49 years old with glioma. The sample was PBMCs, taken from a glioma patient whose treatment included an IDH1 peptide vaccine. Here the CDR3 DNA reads TGTGCCAGTACGAGCGGGACCGGGTACGGGGAGCTGTTTTTT. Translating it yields CASTSGTGYGELFF.